This entry lists 30 T cell receptor beta chains sequenced from one sample in a study of blood T cell repertoires in COVID-19. TCRdb's copy holds only in-frame clones and misses some; the assay was immunoSEQ multiplex PCR. The sample contains around 49,000 clones, approximately 95% of which appear only once. The sequenced sample was peripheral blood. The source is a man between 60 and 70 years old with COVID-19, enrolled during active disease.

This chain joins TRBV3-1 (or the pseudogene TRBV3-2) and TRBJ2-2; TRBD2 is a possible D gene (5 bases). V was clipped by 6 bases and J by 4 bases, with 15 bases between them. The germline gives CDR1 LGHDT, CDR2 YNNKEL (reference sequence). There are 15 residues in the CDR3. The CDR3 spells CASRRSEGSTGELFF. The CDR3 nucleotides are TGTGCCAGCAGGCGATCTGAGGGAAGCACCGGGGAGCTGTTTTTT.

The chain is built from TRBV7-9 and TRBJ1-4; the match to TRBD1 covers 8 bases. Unmatched junction bases numbered 5, after V lost 8 bases and J lost 0 bases. The germline CDR1 and CDR2 sequences are SEHNR and FQNEAQ (reference sequence). The CDR3 sequence is 15 residues long. CDR3 sequence (DNA): TGTGCCAGCCAGGGGGCCCAAGCAACTAATGAAAAACTGTTTTTT. Translating it yields CASQGAQATNEKLFF.

V usage is TRBV29-1 and J usage is TRBJ2-3, with a weak D call TRBD2 (6 bases). The CDR3 covers 13 residues. V lost 5 bases and J 4 bases, leaving 13 bases between the germline ends. In germline, CDR1 is SQVTM, CDR2 ANQGSEA. The CDR3 DNA reads TGCAGCGTTCTTGCTTGGGGGGCAGATACGCAGTATTTT. Its protein product is CSVLAWGADTQYF.

J is TRBJ2-3 and V is TRBV3-1 (or the pseudogene TRBV3-2); possibly TRBD2 for D (5 bases). CDR3 size: 15 residues. Deletions cut 4 bases from V and 1 base from J, with 12 bases between. Germline V gives CDR1 LGHDT, CDR2 YNNKEL (reference sequence). CDR3 residues: CASSPPGSGTDTQYF. CDR3 coding DNA: TGTGCCAGCAGCCCCCCGGGATCCGGCACAGATACGCAGTATTTT.

The chain carries TRBV6-4 and TRBJ2-3, with unresolved D. The CDR3 covers 13 residues. Between the trimmed V and J ends, which lost 6 bases and 2 bases, there was a span of 9 bases. Germline V gene lookup returns CDR1 MRHNA and CDR2 SNTAGT. The CDR3 coding sequence is TGTGCCAGCAGCCTAACTACCACAGATACGCAGTATTTT. Its protein is CASSLTTTDTQYF.

This clone was seen only a few times. V gene TRBV27 combines with J gene TRBJ2-2, with D unclear. The CDR3 has 15 amino acids. Germline CDR1 MNHEY, CDR2 SMNVEV (reference sequence). Trimming removed 5 bases from V and 2 bases from J, with 12 bases in between. The CDR3 reads CASSGPSPNTGELFF. CDR3 nucleotides: TGTGCCAGCAGTGGGCCTTCGCCCAACACCGGGGAGCTGTTTTTT.

This chain links TRBV11-3 with TRBJ2-1, with 9 bases identical to TRBD1. The CDR3 has 15 amino acids. The trim removed 5 bases at V and 10 bases at J, leaving 12 bases unmatched. Germline V CDR1 and CDR2: SGHNT, YENEEA. CDR3 in amino acids: CASSGGTGIGGEQFF. CDR3 coding DNA: TGTGCCAGCAGCGGCGGGACAGGGATAGGAGGCGAGCAGTTCTTC.

CDR3 sequence: CASSLGTSGGSNTQYF. CDR3 in DNA: TGTGCCAGCAGCTTAGGGACTAGCGGGGGATCAAATACGCAGTATTTT. This chain links TRBV7-2 with TRBJ2-3, with 13 bases aligning to TRBD2. V dropped 1 base and J dropped 7; count of bases not matched to a gene: 5. The CDR3 is 16 residues long. CDR1 and CDR2 from the germline V gene are SGHTA and FQGNSA.

The chain's CDR3 is CASSSLGGAGNTIYF. The CDR3 nucleotides are TGTGCCAGCAGCAGCCTGGGGGGGGCTGGAAACACCATATATTTT. The chain has TRBV6-5 and TRBJ1-3; D possibly corresponds to TRBD1 (5 bases). The CDR3 covers 15 residues. The germline V gene has CDR1 MNHEY and CDR2 SVGAGI. V lost 6 bases, J lost 2 bases, and 14 bases lay in between.

The chain recombines TRBV6-5 with TRBJ1-2; 10 positions agree with TRBD1. Germline V gives CDR1 MNHEY, CDR2 SVGAGI. The CDR3 has 14 residues. V lost 4 bases and J lost 5; bases outside the gene matches: 4. CDR3 protein: CASSWTGGGYGYTF. For the CDR3, the DNA is TGTGCCAGCAGTTGGACAGGGGGAGGATATGGCTACACCTTC.

The table lists this clone with a few counts. The chain employs TRBV28 and TRBJ2-2; 7 bases are shared with TRBD1. The junction had 7 bases not matched to a gene; V was cut back by 5 bases and J by 4 bases. The CDR3 is 15 residues long. The germline V gene has CDR1 MDHEN and CDR2 SYDVKM. The CDR3 loop reads CASSTTGSGTGELFF. The CDR3 DNA reads as TGTGCCAGCAGTACGACAGGGAGTGGCACCGGGGAGCTGTTTTTT.

This chain joins TRBV28 and TRBJ2-2; 8 bases fit TRBD2. Germline CDR1 and CDR2: MDHEN and SYDVKM. CDR3 size: 18 residues. The J segment lost 0 bases and the V segment lost 3 bases, leaving 9 bases of the junction unmatched. The CDR3 protein is CASSLAGGPYANTGELFF. The CDR3 nucleotides read TGTGCCAGCAGTTTGGCGGGGGGACCCTATGCGAACACCGGGGAGCTGTTTTTT.

The rearrangement joins TRBV27 to TRBJ2-4; 7 bases are shared with TRBD1. CDR3 length equals 20 residues. V gave up 7 bases and J gave up 0 bases; unmatched junction bases: 21. Germline-derived CDR1 and CDR2 are MNHEY and SMNVEV (reference sequence). This CDR3 reads CASNPPPPLDRVKAKNIQYF. CDR3 coding DNA: TGTGCCAGCAACCCGCCCCCCCCTCTCGACAGGGTGAAAGCCAAAAACATTCAGTACTTC.

The chain is built from TRBV28 and TRBJ2-1; perhaps TRBD2 as D (5 bases). Deletions cut 4 bases from V and 4 bases from J, with 11 bases between. There are 14 residues in the CDR3. Germline values: CDR1 MDHEN, CDR2 SYDVKM. DNA of the CDR3: TGTGCCAGCAGTTCCGTAGCGTGGTACAATGAGCAGTTCTTC. It specifies CASSSVAWYNEQFF.

The V and J genes are TRBV19 and TRBJ1-2, with a weak D call TRBD1 (5 bases). The CDR3 loop spans 14 amino acids. In germline, CDR1 is LNHDA, CDR2 SQIVND (reference sequence). Trimming took 1 base from V and 4 from J, leaving 10 bases between them. CDR3 residues: CASSIGTGIYGYTF. The CDR3 bases are TGTGCCAGTAGTATAGGAACAGGTATCTATGGCTACACCTTC. The variable domain in full, with the rest retrieved from reference TRBV19 and TRBJ1-2, is DGGITQSPKYLFRKEGQNVTLSCEQNLNHDAMYWYRQDPGQGLRLIYYSQIVNDFQKGDIAEGYSVSREKKESFPLTVTSAQKNPTAFYLCASSIGTGIYGYTFGSGTRLTVV.

V usage is TRBV21-1 and J usage is TRBJ1-1; the table calls TRBD1, which could not be checked here. TRBV21-1 is shown as a pseudogene. The CDR3 loop spans 14 amino acids. CDR3 region: CASSKVDRGAEAFF. The CDR3 region has the DNA TGTGCCAGCAGCAAAGTCGACAGGGGGGCTGAAGCTTTCTTT.

This chain uses TRBV15 with TRBJ2-1; TRBD2 is a possible D gene (6 bases). Germline CDR1 reads LNHNV; CDR2 reads YYDKDF (reference sequence). Deletions cut 1 base from V and 9 bases from J, with 16 bases between. CDR3 length: 15 residues. CDR3 sequence (DNA): TGTGCCACCAGCAGAGCCGATACACTAGCTCCTGAGCAGTTCTTC. This codes for CATSRADTLAPEQFF.

The J gene is TRBJ2-1, the V gene TRBV19; the match to TRBD1 covers 7 bases. In germline, CDR1 is LNHDA, CDR2 SQIVND (reference sequence). The CDR3 sequence is 14 residues long. J lost 2 bases, V lost 5 bases, and 3 bases had no gene match. The DNA of the CDR3 is TGTGCCAGTAGTTTAGGACAGGCCTACAATGAGCAGTTCTTC. Its translation is CASSLGQAYNEQFF.

The V and J genes are TRBV5-4 and TRBJ1-2; 9 bases align to TRBD1. Looked up from germline, CDR1 is SGHNT and CDR2 is YYREEE (reference sequence). J gave up 4 bases and V 3 bases, and 1 base lay outside the gene matches. The CDR3 length is 13 residues. CDR3 nucleotides: TGTGCCAGCAGCTCGACAGGGGGCTATGGCTACACCTTC. Its translation: CASSSTGGYGYTF.

This chain connects TRBV5-1 to TRBJ2-7; a possible D gene is TRBD1 (6 bases). The CDR3 loop spans 14 amino acids. Germline CDR1 and CDR2: SGHRS and YFSETQ. With 2 bases removed from V and 3 bases from J, the gap between germline ends came to 12 bases. CDR3 loop: CASSFSTGIYEQYF. Written as DNA, the CDR3 is TGCGCCAGCAGCTTTTCGACAGGCATCTACGAGCAGTACTTC. Full variable domain (missing parts from reference TRBV5-1 and TRBJ2-7): KAGVTQTPRYLIKTRGQQVTLSCSPISGHRSVSWYQQTPGQGLQFLFEYFSETQRNKGNFPGRFSGRQFSNSRSEMNVSTLELGDSALYLCASSFSTGIYEQYFGPGTRLTVT.

The chain joins TRBV6-5 to TRBJ2-1, with 9 bases aligning to TRBD2. The CDR3 contains 15 residues. Germline V gives CDR1 MNHEY, CDR2 SVGAGI. V shed 5 bases and J 5 bases; nucleotides not matched to a gene: 7. CDR3 coding DNA: TGTGCCAGCAGTAACCTAGCGGGAAGGAACAATGAGCAGTTCTTC. Translation gives CASSNLAGRNNEQFF.

The chain links TRBV3-1 (or the pseudogene TRBV3-2) to TRBJ1-5, with D unresolved. The CDR3 consists of 13 residues. Germline V gene lookup returns CDR1 LGHDT and CDR2 YNNKEL (reference sequence). Trimming cost V 5 bases and J 1 base, with 6 bases left between them. CDR3 coding DNA: TGTGCCAGCAGCATGGCCAGCAATCAGCCCCAGCATTTT. As protein: CASSMASNQPQHF.

The V call is TRBV10-3, the J call TRBJ1-2, with 7 bases matching TRBD1. Trimming took 11 bases from V and 2 from J; bases not matched to a gene: 8. CDR3 length: 13 residues. Per germline, CDR1 ENHRY and CDR2 SYGVKD. CDR3 amino acids: CAERGRGNYGYTF. CDR3 nucleotides: TGTGCCGAAAGGGGGCGCGGGAACTATGGCTACACCTTC.

The rearrangement joins TRBV7-8 to TRBJ1-3, with TRBD1 as a possible D gene (6 bases). Germline V gene sequence: CDR1 SGHVS, CDR2 FQNEAQ. This CDR3 is 17 amino acids long. The germline V and J ends were trimmed by 5 bases and 0 bases, with 17 bases remaining between them. For the CDR3, the DNA is TGTGCCAGCAGCCTCCCAGGTGGACAGCTCTCTGGAAACACCATATATTTT. As protein: CASSLPGGQLSGNTIYF. Based on the CDR3 plus reference TRBV7-8 and TRBJ1-3, the full variable domain is GAGVSQSPRYKVAKRGQDVALRCDPISGHVSLFWYQQALGQGPEFLTYFQNEAQLDKSGLPSDRFFAERPEGSVSTLKIQRTQQEDSAVYLCASSLPGGQLSGNTIYFGEGSWLTVV.

The V gene is TRBV14, the J gene TRBJ1-1; no firm D call. Germline assignment: CDR1 SGHDN and CDR2 FVKESK. Trimming took 4 bases from V and 6 from J, leaving 6 bases between them. This CDR3 spans 11 amino acids. The CDR3 DNA is TGTGCCAGCAGCCTCGCGGCTGAAGCTTTCTTT. Amino acids: CASSLAAEAFF.

The rearrangement joins TRBV2 to TRBJ1-2; D is possibly TRBD1 (5 bases). V shed 1 base and J shed 8 bases, with 11 bases lying between them. Germline V CDR1 and CDR2: SNHLY, FYNNEI. The CDR3 loop spans 13 amino acids. The CDR3 protein is CASSEGQIRGYTF. The CDR3 nucleotides are TGTGCCAGCAGTGAAGGACAGATCCGCGGCTACACCTTC.

The V and J genes are TRBV11-2 and TRBJ1-3, with D possibly TRBD1 on 6 matching bases. The CDR3 totals 15 residues. V was trimmed by 4 bases and J by 4 bases, leaving 14 bases between them. Germline assignment: CDR1 SGHAT and CDR2 FQNNGV. CDR3 coding DNA: TGTGCCAGCAGCTCCCATACAGGGAGCGGAAACACCATATATTTT. Translating gives CASSSHTGSGNTIYF.

The count of this clone is one. CDR3 in amino acids: CASSGHRSSGNTIYF. In DNA, the CDR3 is TGTGCCAGCAGCGGTCACAGGAGCTCTGGAAACACCATATATTTT. This chain uses TRBV3-1 (or the pseudogene TRBV3-2) with TRBJ1-3; TRBD1 is a possible D gene (5 bases). The CDR3 sequence is 15 residues long. The germline gives CDR1 LGHDT, CDR2 YNNKEL (reference sequence). V lost 5 bases and J lost 0, with 11 bases in between.

The rearrangement links TRBV3-1 (or the pseudogene TRBV3-2) to TRBJ1-4; no definite D call. CDR3 size: 15 residues. V was pared by 7 bases and J by 8 bases, with 20 bases between. Germline V gene sequence: CDR1 LGHDT, CDR2 YNNKEL (reference sequence). CDR3 sequence reads: CASINSDSLEEKLFF. CDR3 sequence (DNA): TGTGCCAGCATCAACTCGGACTCCCTGGAGGAAAAACTGTTTTTT.

This chain links TRBV6-2 or TRBV6-3 with TRBJ1-6; 12 nucleotides line up with TRBD1. The CDR3 runs 17 residues. Germline lookup yields CDR1 MNHEY and CDR2 SVGEGT. Trimming took 5 bases from V and 9 from J; bases not matched to a gene: 11. The CDR3 region is CASSIRDRGLPPSPLHF. The CDR3 DNA is TGTGCCAGCAGTATCCGGGACAGGGGGCTTCCCCCTTCACCCCTCCACTTT.